This TCR beta chain was sequenced during a study of blood T cell repertoires in COVID-19. TCRdb keeps only in-frame clones here, not all; method: immunoSEQ multiplex PCR. Here the sample spans a few hundred thousand clones, around 85% being singletons. Patients of the Seattle cohort, enrolled during active infection, were followed longitudinally. The CDR3 loop spans 15 amino acids. Germline V CDR1 and CDR2: SGHTA, FQGNSA. Trimming stripped 1 base from V and 6 bases from J, with 15 bases between. This sequence joins TRBV7-2 and TRBJ2-5; D is possibly TRBD2 (6 bases). This TCR was recovered from a human donor with COVID-19, enrolled during active disease. The donor label of this sample is uncertain. Sequencing used peripheral blood. CDR3 nucleotides: TGTGCCAGCAGCTTAGTTGTCGGGGGAGAGAAGACCCAGTACTTC. It translates to CASSLVVGGEKTQYF.